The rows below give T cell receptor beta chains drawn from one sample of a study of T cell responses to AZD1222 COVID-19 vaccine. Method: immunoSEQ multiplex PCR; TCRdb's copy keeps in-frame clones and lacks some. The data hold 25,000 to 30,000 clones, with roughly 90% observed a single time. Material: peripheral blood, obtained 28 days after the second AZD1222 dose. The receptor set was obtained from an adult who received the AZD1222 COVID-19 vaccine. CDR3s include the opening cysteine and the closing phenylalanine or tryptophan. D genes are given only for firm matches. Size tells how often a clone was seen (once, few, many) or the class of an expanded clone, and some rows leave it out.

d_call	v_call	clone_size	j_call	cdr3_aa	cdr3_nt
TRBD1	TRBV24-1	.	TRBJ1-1	CATSGTGGTEAFF	TGTGCCACCTCCGGGACAGGGGGCACTGAAGCTTTCTTT
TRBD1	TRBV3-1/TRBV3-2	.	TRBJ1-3	CASSQPGTGSGNTIYF	TGTGCCAGCAGCCAACCTGGGACAGGGTCTGGAAACACCATATATTTT
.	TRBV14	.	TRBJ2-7	CASSQSGSSYEQYF	TGTGCCAGCAGCCAAAGTGGGAGCTCCTACGAGCAGTACTTC
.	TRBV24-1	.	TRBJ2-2	CATSDGTANTGELFF	TGTGCCACCAGTGACGGGACCGCCAACACGGGGGAGCTGTTTTTT
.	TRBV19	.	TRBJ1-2	CASSRAAPSNYGYTF	TGTGCCAGTAGTAGGGCAGCACCCTCTAACTATGGCTACACCTTC
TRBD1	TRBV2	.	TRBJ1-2	CASSIRDSSNYGYTF	TGTGCCAGCAGTATCCGGGACAGTTCCAACTATGGCTACACCTTC
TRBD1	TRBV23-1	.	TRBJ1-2	CASSQGGRQGYYGYTF	TGCGCCAGCAGTCAAGGGGGCAGACAGGGATACTATGGCTACACCTTC
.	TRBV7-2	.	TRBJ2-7	CASSFEVPYEQYF	TGTGCCAGCAGCTTTGAAGTACCCTACGAGCAGTACTTC
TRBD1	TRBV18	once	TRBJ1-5	CASSQTGNSNQPQHF	TGTGCCAGCTCACAGACAGGGAATAGCAATCAGCCCCAGCATTTT
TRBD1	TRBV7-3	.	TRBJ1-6	CASSLQGQPNSPLHF	TGTGCCAGCAGCTTACAGGGACAGCCTAATTCACCCCTCCACTTT
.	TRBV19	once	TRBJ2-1	CASSISHPRGYNEQFF	TGTGCCAGTAGTATCTCCCACCCGCGAGGCTACAATGAGCAGTTCTTC
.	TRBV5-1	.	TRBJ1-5	CASSLGSTSNQPQHF	TGCGCCAGCAGCTTAGGCAGTACAAGCAATCAGCCCCAGCATTTT
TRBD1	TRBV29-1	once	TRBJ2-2	CSIGGQGDTGELFF	TGCAGCATTGGGGGACAGGGGGACACCGGGGAGCTGTTTTTT
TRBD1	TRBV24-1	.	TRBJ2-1	CATSDPWSGQGSSYNEQFF	TGTGCCACCAGTGACCCCTGGTCGGGACAGGGGAGCTCCTACAATGAGCAGTTCTTC
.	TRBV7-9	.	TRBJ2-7	CASSPDQREQYF	TGTGCCAGCAGCCCGGATCAACGCGAGCAGTACTTC
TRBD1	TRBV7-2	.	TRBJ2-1	CASSRDRFDEQFF	TGTGCCAGCAGCCGGGACAGGTTCGATGAGCAGTTCTTC
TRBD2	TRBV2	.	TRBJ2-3	CASSGGPTKSTDTQYF	TGTGCCAGTTCGGGAGGGCCTACGAAAAGCACAGATACGCAGTATTTT
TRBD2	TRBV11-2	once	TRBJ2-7	CASSFEGGVSYEQYF	TGTGCCAGCAGCTTTGAGGGAGGGGTAAGCTACGAGCAGTACTTC
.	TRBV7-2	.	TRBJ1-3	CASSFQTGIGNTIYF	TGTGCCAGCAGCTTTCAAACAGGGATCGGAAACACCATATATTTT
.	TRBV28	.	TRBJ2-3	CASSLSGGTDTQYF	TGTGCCAGCAGTTTATCAGGGGGCACAGATACGCAGTATTTT
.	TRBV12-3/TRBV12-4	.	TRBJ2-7	CASSSQGGDEQYF	TGTGCCAGCAGTTCTCAGGGTGGAGACGAGCAGTACTTC
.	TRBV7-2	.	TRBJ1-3	CASSLAGLEDTIYF	TGTGCCAGCAGCTTAGCCGGACTTGAGGACACCATATATTTT
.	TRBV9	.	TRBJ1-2	CASSARDNSFYGYTF	TGTGCCAGCAGCGCACGGGACAACTCTTTCTATGGCTACACCTTC
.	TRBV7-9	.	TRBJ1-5	CASSLVGYQPQHF	TGTGCCAGCAGCTTAGTCGGGTACCAGCCCCAGCATTTT
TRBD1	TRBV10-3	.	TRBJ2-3	CAISERGTGGGDTQYF	TGTGCCATCAGTGAGCGAGGGACAGGGGGCGGTGATACGCAGTATTTT
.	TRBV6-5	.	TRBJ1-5	CASVRDNSNQPQHF	TGTGCCAGCGTGAGGGATAATAGCAATCAGCCCCAGCATTTT